The 17 T cell receptor beta chains in this list originate from one sample, sequenced in a study of blood T cell repertoires in COVID-19. TCRdb's table, derived via immunoSEQ multiplex PCR, lists solely in-frame clones and lacks some. This table holds about 180,000 clones, more than 75% found once. Sequenced input: peripheral blood. The receptors shown here come from a person aged 65 to 79 with COVID-19, enrolled during active disease.

This chain connects TRBV21-1 to TRBJ2-5; no check of the table's D call, TRBD2, against the DNA was made. TRBV21-1 has pseudogene status. The length of the CDR3 is 17 residues. Here the CDR3 DNA reads TGTGCCAGCAGCAAAGATTACCTGGGGGGAGTGGTGGAGACCCAGTACTTC. Protein: CASSKDYLGGVVETQYF.

The chain has TRBV19 and TRBJ1-3; D is unclear. The CDR3 is made up of 14 amino acids. Germline loops: CDR1 LNHDA, CDR2 SQIVND (reference sequence). The V end was cut by 5 bases, the J end by 4 bases, with 12 bases between. The CDR3 sequence: CASSLGGEGNTIYF. CDR3 coding DNA: TGTGCCAGTAGTCTGGGAGGAGAAGGAAACACCATATATTTT.

V usage is TRBV29-1 and J usage is TRBJ2-3, with 9 nucleotides matching TRBD1. The junction had 4 bases not matched to a gene; V was cut back by 6 bases and J by 6 bases. Germline CDR1 is SQVTM and CDR2 is ANQGSEA. The CDR3 is 12 amino acids. CDR3 sequence: CSVGTGTDTQYF. For the CDR3, the DNA is TGCAGCGTGGGGACAGGGACGGATACGCAGTATTTT.

This clone was found once. The chain carries TRBV19 and TRBJ2-7; 7 positions agree with TRBD2. After removal of 5 bases from V and 2 bases from J, the junction contained 9 bases not matched to a gene. The germline CDR1 and CDR2 sequences are LNHDA and SQIVND (reference sequence). This CDR3 has 15 residues. The CDR3 sequence: CASSSGGGRTYEQYF. As DNA, the CDR3 is TGTGCCAGTAGTTCTGGCGGCGGGAGAACCTACGAGCAGTACTTC. Filled out from reference TRBV19 and TRBJ2-7, the complete variable domain reads DGGITQSPKYLFRKEGQNVTLSCEQNLNHDAMYWYRQDPGQGLRLIYYSQIVNDFQKGDIAEGYSVSREKKESFPLTVTSAQKNPTAFYLCASSSGGGRTYEQYFGPGTRLTVT.

The chain couples TRBV12-3 or TRBV12-4 to TRBJ2-7, with D unresolved. The germline V and J ends were trimmed by 6 bases and 3 bases, with 12 bases remaining between them. The CDR3 loop spans 13 amino acids. CDR3 nucleotides: TGTGCCAGCAGCCCGGTCCCCCTCTACGAGCAGTACTTC. Encoded protein: CASSPVPLYEQYF.

This CDR3 reads CASAPPWEGNDIYEQYF. The CDR3 DNA is TGCGCCAGCGCACCGCCCTGGGAGGGCAATGATATCTACGAGCAGTACTTC. This rearrangement joins TRBV23-1 to TRBJ2-7; TRBD2 aligns across 7 bases. Being an ORF, TRBV23-1 has a function that is uncertain. The CDR3 is 17 amino acids. Germline trimming cut 8 bases from V and 3 bases from J; bases unmatched to any gene: 19.

The chain uses TRBV7-2 and TRBJ1-4; 10 positions match TRBD1. Looked up from germline, CDR1 is SGHTA and CDR2 is FQGNSA. The CDR3 covers 17 residues. Germline trimming cut 1 base from V and 2 bases from J; bases unmatched to any gene: 4. The CDR3 DNA reads TGTGCCAGCAGCTTAGTGGGACAGGGGTTCACTAATGAAAAACTGTTTTTT. As protein: CASSLVGQGFTNEKLFF.

This chain links TRBV5-1 with TRBJ2-6; D might be TRBD2 (5 bases). The germline V gene has CDR1 SGHRS and CDR2 YFSETQ. The CDR3 extends over 16 amino acids. Trimming stripped 0 bases from V and 0 bases from J, with 7 bases between. CDR3 nucleotide sequence: TGCGCCAGCAGCTTGGGAGGGAGCTCTGGGGCCAACGTCCTGACTTTC. Protein sequence: CASSLGGSSGANVLTF.

This clone was recorded a few times. The rearrangement joins TRBV6-5 to TRBJ2-2; 7 bases match TRBD1. The CDR3 is 13 residues long. In germline, CDR1 is MNHEY, CDR2 SVGAGI. The junction had 2 bases not matched to a gene; V was cut back by 10 bases and J by 0 bases. CDR3 protein: CATRGPNTGELFF. The DNA for the CDR3 is TGTGCCACTAGGGGGCCGAACACCGGGGAGCTGTTTTTT.

The rearrangement uses TRBV5-4 and TRBJ2-1, with 7 positions matching TRBD2. This CDR3 contains 16 residues. Germline CDR1 SGHNT, CDR2 YYREEE (reference sequence). Unmatched junction bases numbered 8, after V lost 4 bases and J lost 1 base. This CDR3 is CASSRALAVSYNEQFF. CDR3 DNA: TGTGCCAGCAGCCGGGCTCTAGCGGTATCCTACAATGAGCAGTTCTTC. The whole variable domain, remainder taken from reference TRBV5-4 and TRBJ2-1, is ETGVTQSPTHLIKTRGQQVTLRCSSQSGHNTVSWYQQALGQGPQFIFQYYREEENGRGNFPPRFSGLQFPNYSSELNVNALELDDSALYLCASSRALAVSYNEQFFGPGTRLTVL.

The chain links TRBV6-5 to TRBJ1-1; D not resolved. V was clipped by 8 bases and J by 3 bases, with 7 bases between them. This CDR3 spans 11 amino acids. Looked up from germline, CDR1 is MNHEY and CDR2 is SVGAGI. The CDR3 region has the DNA TGTGCCAGCTCTAGGTACACTGAAGCTTTCTTT. It codes for CASSRYTEAFF.

This chain uses TRBV19 with TRBJ1-3, with D unclear. The CDR3 contains 16 residues. Germline lookup yields CDR1 LNHDA and CDR2 SQIVND (reference sequence). Trimming left V 6 bases short and J 2 bases short, with 17 bases between. CDR3 DNA sequence: TGTGCCAGTAGCCGGGATGCGTCAGGCACTGGAAACACCATATATTTT. Translation: CASSRDASGTGNTIYF. Using reference TRBV19 and TRBJ1-3 for the parts outside the CDR3, the full variable domain is DGGITQSPKYLFRKEGQNVTLSCEQNLNHDAMYWYRQDPGQGLRLIYYSQIVNDFQKGDIAEGYSVSREKKESFPLTVTSAQKNPTAFYLCASSRDASGTGNTIYFGEGSWLTVV.

The gene calls are TRBV7-2 and TRBJ1-6; 8 nucleotides align to TRBD1. This CDR3 region has 16 residues. Germline V gene lookup returns CDR1 SGHTA and CDR2 FQGNSA. V trimming: 5 bases; J trimming: 1 base; junction bases outside the gene matches: 4. DNA of the CDR3: TGTGCCAGCAGCCCAGGGGGCATGTCCTATAATTCACCCCTCCACTTT. Its translation: CASSPGGMSYNSPLHF.

This chain uses TRBV5-4 with TRBJ1-2, with TRBD1 matching 8 bases. The J segment lost 2 bases and the V segment lost 4 bases, leaving 7 bases of the junction unmatched. Germline CDR1 and CDR2: SGHNT and YYREEE (reference sequence). The CDR3 spans 15 residues. The CDR3 coding sequence is TGTGCCAGCAGCCTGACAGGGGCGAAAAACTATGGCTACACCTTC. Protein product: CASSLTGAKNYGYTF.

The gene calls are TRBV4-3 and TRBJ2-3, with 7 positions matching TRBD2. V lost 0 bases, J lost 5 bases, and 11 bases stayed unmatched. The CDR3 spans 17 residues. Looked up from germline, CDR1 is LGHNA and CDR2 is YSLEER. The CDR3 sequence is CASSQEWFGGGEDTQYF. As DNA, the CDR3 is TGCGCCAGCAGCCAAGAATGGTTTGGGGGGGGTGAAGATACGCAGTATTTT.

The chain has TRBV5-1 and TRBJ2-7, with TRBD1 as a possible D gene (7 bases). This CDR3 has 14 amino acids. From germline, CDR1 is SGHRS and CDR2 YFSETQ. The ends were cut back, 2 bases at V and 1 base at J, with 10 bases in the middle. CDR3 DNA: TGCGCCAGCAGCTTCCAGGGGGGTTCCTACGAGCAGTACTTC. Translation: CASSFQGGSYEQYF.

The chain carries TRBV4-2 and TRBJ2-3, with TRBD1 identical over 8 bases. Unmatched junction bases numbered 4, after V lost 3 bases and J lost 5 bases. The length of the CDR3 is 14 residues. Germline V gives CDR1 LGHNA, CDR2 YNFKEQ. The CDR3, as DNA: TGTGCCAGCAGCCAGGACAGGGCGGAAGATACGCAGTATTTT. Protein: CASSQDRAEDTQYF.